Listed here are 3 T cell receptor beta chains from one sample, sequenced in a study of response to subunit inactivated influenza vaccine. A single record per CDR3 protein comes from TCRdb applying MiXCR to the RT-PCR reads. This table has under 200,000 distinct CDR3 sequences, approximately 10% appearing once. The material was non-naive T cells sorted from PBMCs, obtained about 6 weeks after vaccination. These receptors were collected from a man in his forties or fifties who received an inactivated influenza vaccine.

In this sample, this clonotype turned up a few times. J is TRBJ2-2 and V is TRBV12-3 or TRBV12-4; 7 nucleotides agree with TRBD1. V gave up 3 bases and J gave up 6 bases; unmatched junction bases: 4. The CDR3 loop spans 14 amino acids. As DNA, the CDR3 is TGTGCCAGCAGTTTTTGGGACAGAGCCGGGGAGCTGTTTTTT. Protein product: CASSFWDRAGELFF.

This chain joins TRBV18 and TRBJ2-7; perhaps D is TRBD1 or TRBD2 (5 bases each). Deletions cut 6 bases from V and 0 bases from J, with 21 bases between. Germline V lookup: CDR1 KGHSH, CDR2 LQKENI. The CDR3 totals 17 residues. This CDR3 is CASSLEEARGTSYEQYF. The CDR3, as DNA: TGTGCCAGCTCCCTTGAGGAGGCTAGGGGAACCTCCTACGAGCAGTACTTC.

At least ten counts were recorded for this clonotype. The chain recombines TRBV12-3 or TRBV12-4 with TRBJ2-2; TRBD2 agrees at 7 bases. V shed 6 bases, J shed 0 bases, and the junction held 7 bases outside the gene matches. This CDR3 has 16 amino acids. The CDR3 DNA reads TGTGCCAGCAGCATTTTTAGCGGGTCGAACACCGGGGAGCTGTTTTTT. This encodes CASSIFSGSNTGELFF.